These T cell receptor beta chains were read from a single sample in a study of T cells in Graves' hyperthyroidism and ophthalmopathy. Each CDR3 protein is one row after TCRdb ran MiXCR on the multiplex PCR reads. The sample shows 500,000 to 800,000 distinct CDR3 sequences, 45% of them seen only once. Sequenced material: peripheral blood or thyroid tissue (not recorded which). These TCRs come from an adult man with Graves' disease, either hyperthyroidism or ophthalmopathy (not recorded which). The CDR3 runs from the conserved cysteine through the conserved F or W. A D gene is named only where the DNA matches it firmly. Clone size is given for some rows only: seen once, a few or many times, or a class if the clone is expanded.

TRBJ1-1 | TRBV7-9 | - | TRBD1 | 16 | CASSLGTGLMNTEAFF | TGTGCCAGCAGCTTAGGGACAGGGCTTATGAACACTGAAGCTTTCTTT
TRBJ1-6 | TRBV7-9 | many | TRBD1 | 16 | CASSLGTGTHNSPLHF | TGTGCCAGCAGCCTTGGGACAGGGACACATAATTCACCCCTCCACTTT
TRBJ2-5 | TRBV15 | - | - | 15 | CATSRAGVAVETQYF | TGTGCCACCAGCAGGGCCGGGGTGGCCGTGGAGACCCAGTACTTC
TRBJ1-3 | TRBV10-2 | many | - | 14 | CASSESSRVNTIYF | TGCGCCAGCAGTGAGAGTTCGCGAGTTAACACCATATATTTT
TRBJ2-5 | TRBV20-1 | - | TRBD1 | 13 | CSAGRQGRETQYF | TGCAGTGCCGGAAGACAGGGGAGAGAGACCCAGTACTTC
TRBJ2-5 | TRBV9 | few | - | 15 | CASSVSTGHQETQYF | TGTGCCAGCAGCGTAAGTACAGGACACCAAGAGACCCAGTACTTC
TRBJ1-1 | TRBV25-1 | once | - | 14 | CASSESQRETEAFF | TGTGCCAGCAGTGAATCTCAACGGGAAACTGAAGCTTTCTTT
TRBJ1-6 | TRBV19 | many | - | 14 | CASKGADYNSPLHF | TGTGCCAGTAAGGGTGCGGACTATAATTCACCCCTCCACTTT
TRBJ1-2 | TRBV10-3 | - | TRBD1 | 15 | CAITGDRGVPYGYTF | TGTGCCATCACTGGCGACAGGGGGGTTCCATATGGCTACACCTTC
TRBJ1-5 | TRBV10-3 | - | - | 15 | CAISESKEVDQPQHF | TGTGCCATCAGTGAGTCAAAGGAGGTAGATCAGCCCCAGCATTTT
TRBJ1-4 | TRBV9 | many | TRBD1 | 16 | CASSLGQGATNEKLFF | TGTGCCAGCAGCTTGGGACAGGGGGCCACTAATGAAAAACTGTTTTTT
TRBJ1-2 | TRBV29-1 | many | - | 13 | CSVETGTANGYTF | TGCAGCGTTGAGACCGGGACGGCGAATGGCTACACCTTC
TRBJ1-4 | TRBV5-1 | - | - | 13 | CASSPVDPKKLFF | TGCGCCAGCAGCCCCGTGGACCCAAAAAAACTGTTTTTT
TRBJ2-2 | TRBV7-9 | many | - | 14 | CASSLGQNTGELFF | TGTGCCAGCAGCTTAGGACAGAACACCGGGGAGCTGTTTTTT
TRBJ1-5 | TRBV5-1 | - | - | 15 | CASSLDGTNNQPQHF | TGCGCCAGCAGCTTGGATGGGACGAACAATCAGCCCCAGCATTTT
TRBJ1-5 | TRBV7-8 | many | TRBD1 | 14 | CASSPTGGGQPQHF | TGTGCCAGCAGCCCCACAGGGGGTGGTCAGCCCCAGCATTTT
TRBJ1-2 | TRBV5-8 | few | TRBD1 | 14 | CASSFGQGTNGYTF | TGTGCCAGCAGCTTTGGACAGGGAACTAACGGCTACACCTTC
TRBJ1-6 | TRBV6-5 | many | - | 14 | CASSEQGRGSPLHF | TGTGCCAGCAGTGAACAGGGACGAGGGTCACCCCTCCACTTT
TRBJ1-1 | TRBV10-3 | - | TRBD1 | 16 | CAISDPVTGPNTEAFF | TGTGCCATCAGTGACCCAGTGACAGGGCCGAACACTGAAGCTTTCTTT
TRBJ1-2 | TRBV29-1 | many | - | 13 | CSVEAYGGTEGTF | TGCAGCGTTGAAGCTTACGGAGGGACTGAAGGCACCTTC
TRBJ1-4 | TRBV2 | many | - | 15 | CASSPPGVAVEKLFF | TGTGCCAGCAGTCCCCCGGGTGTCGCAGTTGAAAAACTGTTTTTT
TRBJ1-2 | TRBV20-1 | - | TRBD1 | 14 | CSARDGQGVGGYTF | TGCAGTGCTAGAGATGGACAGGGTGTAGGCGGCTACACCTTC
TRBJ1-1 | TRBV6-5 | few | TRBD1 | 14 | CASSSQGRMTEAFF | TGTGCCAGCAGCTCACAGGGGAGGATGACTGAAGCTTTCTTT
TRBJ1-1 | TRBV12-3/TRBV12-4 | many | - | 14 | CASSFLYGNTEAFF | TGTGCCAGCAGTTTTCTCTACGGGAACACTGAAGCTTTCTTT
TRBJ1-3 | TRBV12-3/TRBV12-4 | - | - | 16 | CASSSGGENSGNTIYF | TGTGCCAGCAGTTCTGGGGGAGAGAACTCTGGAAACACCATATATTTT
TRBJ2-5 | TRBV29-1 | once | - | 10 | CSVAGETQYF | TGCAGCGTTGCGGGGGAGACCCAGTACTTC
TRBJ2-6 | TRBV29-1 | - | - | 20 | CSVEDYGEAGSCSGANVLTF | TGCAGCGTTGAAGATTACGGCGAGGCAGGGAGTTGCTCCGGGGCCAACGTCCTGACTTTC
TRBJ2-5 | TRBV2 | - | - | 16 | CASALVGLGLQETQYF | TGTGCCAGCGCGTTGGTTGGGTTGGGGCTCCAAGAGACCCAGTACTTC
TRBJ2-7 | TRBV5-1 | - | - | 14 | CASSLTSKQYEQCF | TGCGCCAGCAGCTTGACTAGCAAACAATACGAGCAGTGCTTC
TRBJ1-1 | TRBV7-2 | - | TRBD1 | 14 | CASSRRGQGVGAFF | TGTGCCAGCAGCCGGCGCGGACAGGGGGTAGGAGCTTTCTTT
TRBJ1-1 | TRBV6-1 | - | TRBD1 | 16 | CASSSRDRGGNTEAFF | TGTGCCAGCAGCTCCCGGGACAGGGGGGGGAACACTGAAGCTTTCTTT
TRBJ2-7 | TRBV7-3 | - | TRBD2 | 15 | CASSLGPGRTYEQYF | TGTGCCAGCAGCTTAGGTCCCGGGAGGACCTACGAGCAGTACTTC
TRBJ2-7 | TRBV7-6 | many | TRBD1 | 15 | CASSASGTGNYEQYF | TGTGCCAGCAGCGCCTCCGGGACAGGGAACTACGAGCAGTACTTC
TRBJ2-7 | TRBV12-3/TRBV12-4 | - | TRBD2 | 13 | CASSRGGEGEQYF | TGTGCCAGCAGTCGAGGCGGGGAGGGCGAGCAGTACTTC
TRBJ1-6 | TRBV29-1 | - | TRBD1 | 14 | CSVGDRDINSPLHF | TGCAGCGTTGGGGACAGGGACATAAATTCACCCCTCCACTTT
TRBJ1-3 | TRBV15 | - | - | 11 | CATLTGNTIYF | TGTGCCACGTTGACGGGAAACACCATATATTTT
TRBJ2-7 | TRBV25-1 | once | TRBD1 | 15 | CASSARDRDSYEQYF | TGTGCCAGCAGTGCTAGAGACAGGGACTCCTACGAGCAGTACTTC
TRBJ1-2 | TRBV7-2 | once | - | 16 | CASSQDWAAPNYGYTF | TGCGCCAGCAGCCAAGATTGGGCTGCCCCTAACTATGGCTACACCTTC
TRBJ1-6 | TRBV7-3 | - | TRBD1 | 16 | CASRRTGGSYNSPLHF | TGTGCCAGCAGGAGGACAGGGGGCTCCTATAATTCACCCCTCCACTTT
TRBJ1-3 | TRBV6-5 | few | - | 12 | CASSGGPDPIYF | TGTGCCAGCAGTGGAGGACCCGACCCCATATATTTT